This entry lists 8 T cell receptor beta chains sequenced from one sample in a study of control samples from healthy donors and cancer patients. TCRdb's table, derived via immunoSEQ multiplex PCR, lists solely in-frame clones and lacks some. The data contain roughly 200,000 clones, 85% to 95% of them singletons. Material for sequencing was blood. These receptors came from a middle-aged man in good health.

The chain has TRBV11-2 and TRBJ2-7; no definite D call. Germline V gene sequence: CDR1 SGHAT, CDR2 FQNNGV. Trimming pared 0 bases from V and 7 bases from J, leaving 7 bases between. The CDR3 totals 12 residues. The CDR3: CASSLDNGEQYV. CDR3 in DNA: TGTGCCAGCAGCTTAGATAATGGGGAGCAGTACGTC.

This clone appeared once. This chain links TRBV10-3 with TRBJ2-7, with a possible D match to TRBD1 (6 bases). V was pared by 6 bases and J by 4 bases, with 10 bases between. This CDR3 region has 12 residues. From germline, CDR1 is ENHRY and CDR2 SYGVKD. Here the CDR3 DNA reads TGTGCCATCAGCGGACAGTCTTACGAGCAGTACTTC. The encoded protein is CAISGQSYEQYF.

J is TRBJ2-2 and V is TRBV9; D is possibly TRBD2 (7 bases). CDR1 and CDR2 from the germline V gene are SGDLS and YYNGEE. Trimming shortened V by 6 bases and J by 6 bases, and 18 bases separated the two germline ends. The CDR3 has 15 amino acids. The CDR3 nucleotides are TGTGCCAGCACTTTGGATCCGGGGGGCCCCGGGGAGCTGTTTTTT. Protein: CASTLDPGGPGELFF.

The chain couples TRBV6-2 or TRBV6-3 to TRBJ1-1; D gene unclear. The CDR3 totals 14 residues. Trimming took off 4 bases at V and 1 base at J, with 10 bases between the two ends. Germline CDR1 and CDR2: MNHEY and SVGEGT. CDR3 sequence (DNA): TGTGCCAGCAGTTCCCCAGACGGGAACACTGAAGCTTTCTTT. Protein: CASSSPDGNTEAFF.

This chain joins TRBV28 and TRBJ1-1; a possible D gene is TRBD1 (5 bases). Looked up from germline, CDR1 is MDHEN and CDR2 is SYDVKM. Trimming removed 1 base at V and 6 bases at J, with 12 bases between. The CDR3 sequence is 14 residues long. The CDR3 sequence is CASSLSPGTAEAFF. The CDR3, as DNA: TGTGCCAGCAGTTTATCCCCAGGGACGGCTGAAGCTTTCTTT.

The chain joins TRBV7-9 to TRBJ1-1, with D unresolved. The germline V and J ends were trimmed by 6 bases and 3 bases, with 17 bases remaining between them. The V gene's germline CDR1 is SEHNR and CDR2 FQNEAQ (reference sequence). CDR3 size: 15 residues. CDR3 sequence: CASSQPGERDTEAFF. The CDR3 DNA reads as TGTGCCAGCAGTCAGCCCGGGGAAAGGGACACTGAAGCTTTCTTT.

V is TRBV18 and J is TRBJ2-3; 8 nucleotides align to TRBD2. CDR3 length equals 16 residues. V lost 3 bases, J lost 0 bases, and 5 bases stayed unmatched. Germline assignment: CDR1 KGHSH and CDR2 LQKENI. In DNA, the CDR3 is TGTGCCAGCTCACCTCGGGAGCGGGGGAGCACAGATACGCAGTATTTT. Translated, it gives CASSPRERGSTDTQYF.

CDR3: CASSERSGYGYTF. As DNA, the CDR3 is TGCGCCAGCAGTGAGAGGAGTGGCTATGGCTACACCTTC. V usage is TRBV10-2 and J usage is TRBJ1-2; no definite D call. The CDR3 covers 13 residues. Trimming took off 2 bases at V and 4 bases at J, with 8 bases between the two ends. Per germline, CDR1 WSHSY and CDR2 SAAADI.